The 19 T cell receptor beta chains listed next were all sequenced from one sample in a study of CD8 T cells in ankylosing spondylitis. Whole-study findings and limits: Blood of patients with ankylosing spondylitis appeared to be characterized by a TCR beta motif of 8 or 9 highly homologous variants.

TCRdb re-called the 5' RACE reads with MiXCR, one entry per CDR3 protein. The profile shows under 250,000 distinct CDR3 sequences, around 6.6% of them singletons. These TCRs are of unknown antigen specificity. Sequencing input: blood, either unsorted or a sorted T cell fraction (not recorded which). The source is a male donor with ankylosing spondylitis.

This clonotype has a count of ten or more. This rearrangement joins TRBV5-1 to TRBJ1-4; D gene unclear. The CDR3 covers 14 residues. CDR1 is SGHRS and CDR2 is YFSETQ in the germline V gene. V was cut by 4 bases and J by 5 bases, with 12 bases left in between. This chain's CDR3 is CASSARTLNEKLFF. CDR3 in DNA: TGCGCCAGCAGCGCGAGGACTCTGAATGAAAAACTGTTTTTT.

This clonotype was observed many times. V usage is TRBV11-2 and J usage is TRBJ2-2, with a possible D match to TRBD1 (6 bases). The CDR3 totals 15 residues. V lost 3 bases and J 5 bases, leaving 13 bases between the germline ends. Germline V CDR1 and CDR2: SGHAT, FQNNGV. CDR3 sequence (DNA): TGTGCCAGCAGCTTCGGGGACATACCTACCGGGGAGCTGTTTTTT. Translating gives CASSFGDIPTGELFF.

This clonotype was seen only a few times. The chain couples TRBV20-1 to TRBJ2-1; 10 positions agree with TRBD2. The CDR3 is 17 residues long. CDR1 is DFQATT and CDR2 is SNEGSKA in the germline V gene (reference sequence). Trimming took 1 base from V and 4 from J; bases not matched to a gene: 10. The CDR3 coding sequence is TGCAGTGCTAGAGCTTGGGGGGGGACTAGCGTTTACAATGAGCAGTTCTTC. Translation gives CSARAWGGTSVYNEQFF.

This clonotype was observed a few times. V gene TRBV27 combines with J gene TRBJ2-7; D is ambiguous. V lost 3 bases to trimming and J lost 2 bases, with 8 bases between them. CDR1 is MNHEY and CDR2 is SMNVEV in the germline V gene (reference sequence). This CDR3 comprises 13 residues. The CDR3 spells CASSFGDTYEQYF. CDR3 bases: TGTGCCAGCAGTTTTGGGGATACCTACGAGCAGTACTTC.

This clonotype turned up a few times. The chain recombines TRBV5-5 with TRBJ2-3; 9 bases fit TRBD2. Germline V gene lookup returns CDR1 SGHKS and CDR2 YYEKEE (reference sequence). The CDR3 is 15 amino acids. J gave up 1 base and V 4 bases, and 4 bases lay outside the gene matches. The CDR3 sequence is CASSHRLAGTDTQYF. CDR3 DNA sequence: TGTGCCAGCAGCCACAGACTAGCGGGCACAGATACGCAGTATTTT. The full variable domain, completed using reference TRBV5-5 and TRBJ2-3, is DAGVTQSPTHLIKTRGQQVTLRCSPISGHKSVSWYQQVLGQGPQFIFQYYEKEERGRGNFPDRFSARQFPNYSSELNVNALLLGDSALYLCASSHRLAGTDTQYFGPGTRLTVL.

Many counts were recorded for this clonotype. The chain joins TRBV5-1 to TRBJ2-1, with TRBD1 matching 8 bases. This CDR3 is 15 amino acids long. Germline V lookup: CDR1 SGHRS, CDR2 YFSETQ. Trimming at V came to 3 bases and at J to 1 base, leaving 3 bases not matched to a gene. In nucleotides, the CDR3 is TGCGCCAGCAGCTATAGACAGGGGTCCTACAATGAGCAGTTCTTC. Amino acid sequence: CASSYRQGSYNEQFF.

This clonotype was observed at least ten times. This chain links TRBV11-1 with TRBJ2-5, with D perhaps TRBD2 (6 bases). Germline assignment: CDR1 SGHAT and CDR2 FQDESV (reference sequence). The CDR3 has 19 residues. V dropped 4 bases and J dropped 1 base, with 25 bases sitting between them. The CDR3 loop reads CASSSSHSSGMGGQETQYF. In DNA form, the CDR3 reads TGTGCCAGCAGCTCCTCCCATTCCTCGGGCATGGGGGGCCAAGAGACCCAGTACTTC.

The chain employs TRBV20-1 and TRBJ2-7, with 10 bases lining up with TRBD1. Per germline, CDR1 DFQATT and CDR2 SNEGSKA (reference sequence). This CDR3 is built from 14 residues. V dropped 0 bases and J dropped 12; count of bases not matched to a gene: 11. The CDR3 region is CSARDRETGGDRYF. The CDR3 bases are TGCAGTGCTAGAGATAGGGAGACAGGGGGCGACCGGTACTTC.

The rearrangement joins TRBV18 to TRBJ2-7; D not certain. The length of the CDR3 is 13 residues. CDR1 and CDR2 (germline): KGHSH, LQKENI. Trimming took 3 bases from V and 6 from J, leaving 12 bases between them. CDR3 sequence (DNA): TGTGCCAGCTCACCTACCTCGGTGCTCGAGCAGTACTTC. As protein: CASSPTSVLEQYF.

The genes are TRBV30 and TRBJ2-1; D might be TRBD2 (5 bases). V was pared by 5 bases and J by 0 bases, with 11 bases between. Germline-derived CDR1 and CDR2 are GTSNPN and SVGIG (reference sequence). This CDR3 is built from 14 residues. The CDR3: CAWGDGSSYNEQFF. In DNA, the CDR3 is TGTGCCTGGGGAGATGGGAGCTCCTACAATGAGCAGTTCTTC. Using reference TRBV30 and TRBJ2-1 for the parts outside the CDR3, the full variable domain is SQTIHQWPATLVQPVGSPLSLECTVEGTSNPNLYWYRQAAGRGLQLLFYSVGIGQISSEVPQNLSASRPQDRQFILSSKKLLLSDSGFYLCAWGDGSSYNEQFFGPGTRLTVL.

This clonotype was counted ten times or more. The chain joins TRBV4-2 to TRBJ1-4; unclear D gene. Deletions cut 5 bases from V and 5 bases from J, with 12 bases between. The CDR3 has 14 amino acids. Germline CDR1 and CDR2: LGHNA and YNFKEQ. The CDR3 DNA reads TGTGCCAGCAGCGATACAGAGGACAATGAAAAACTGTTTTTT. Translating it yields CASSDTEDNEKLFF.

This clonotype appeared many times. The CDR3 does not close with the conserved phenylalanine or tryptophan, likely indicating a read error. Because the CDR3's place on the DNA is in doubt, the DNA is left out and the CDR3 is given as listed by TCRdb. The chain is built from TRBV11-2 and TRBJ1-1; the D call in the table, TRBD1, was not verified against the DNA. Germline CDR1 reads SGHAT; CDR2 reads FQNNGV. Ends included, the CDR3 has 12 residues. CDR3 sequence reads: CASSLGGGAAEI.

This clonotype showed up just a few times. The rearrangement links TRBV7-9 to TRBJ2-1, with TRBD1 matching 10 bases. Trimming at V came to 3 bases and at J to 5 bases, leaving 7 bases not matched to a gene. The CDR3 is 16 amino acids. Germline V lookup: CDR1 SEHNR, CDR2 FQNEAQ (reference sequence). The CDR3 here is CASSFQPGTGDNEQFF. CDR3 DNA: TGTGCCAGCAGCTTTCAACCAGGGACAGGGGACAATGAGCAGTTCTTC. Looking up the rest from reference TRBV7-9 and TRBJ2-1 gives the full variable domain: DTGVSQNPRHKITKRGQNVTFRCDPISEHNRLYWYRQTLGQGPEFLTYFQNEAQLEKSRLLSDRFSAERPKGSFSTLEIQRTEQGDSAMYLCASSFQPGTGDNEQFFGPGTRLTVL.

This clonotype was seen ten or more times. The gene calls are TRBV9 and TRBJ1-5, with TRBD1 matching 7 bases. The germline V gene encodes CDR1 SGDLS and CDR2 YYNGEE. V dropped 3 bases and J dropped 5; count of bases not matched to a gene: 5. The length of the CDR3 is 14 residues. The CDR3 loop reads CASSASGQHQPQHF. DNA for the CDR3: TGTGCCAGCAGCGCCTCGGGACAGCATCAGCCCCAGCATTTT.

This clonotype was detected many times. This chain connects TRBV7-9 to TRBJ2-2, with D unresolved. The V end was cut by 4 bases, the J end by 1 base, with 7 bases between. The CDR3 length is 14 residues. CDR1 is SEHNR, CDR2 FQNEAQ, per germline (reference sequence). CDR3 nucleotide sequence: TGTGCCAGCAGCTCGCCAGGGAACACCGGGGAGCTGTTTTTT. Amino acids: CASSSPGNTGELFF.

This clonotype occurred many times. The chain employs TRBV20-1 and TRBJ1-3; D is unresolved. Trimming took off 2 bases at V and 0 bases at J, with 8 bases between the two ends. In germline, CDR1 is DFQATT, CDR2 SNEGSKA (reference sequence). The CDR3 length is 14 residues. The CDR3 nucleotides read TGCAGTGCTAGATCGGTTCTCTCTGGAAACACCATATATTTT. Translation: CSARSVLSGNTIYF.

This clonotype was detected ten times or more. The chain carries TRBV12-3 or TRBV12-4 and TRBJ2-5, with unresolved D. Trimming removed 3 bases from V and 5 bases from J, with 7 bases in between. This CDR3 is built from 12 residues. This chain's CDR3 is CASSFGSETQYF. The DNA for the CDR3 is TGTGCCAGCAGTTTCGGCAGTGAGACCCAGTACTTC.

This chain links TRBV18 with TRBJ1-5; unclear D gene. The CDR3 length is 14 residues. Deletions cut 6 bases from V and 7 bases from J, with 16 bases between. CDR1 and CDR2 (germline): KGHSH, LQKENI. The CDR3 reads CASSNSRTLQPQHF. For the CDR3, the DNA is TGTGCCAGCTCGAACTCGAGGACGTTGCAGCCCCAGCATTTT.

This clonotype has at least ten counts. The V and J genes are TRBV20-1 and TRBJ2-5; 11 bases are a match to TRBD2. With 0 bases clipped from V and 3 bases from J, the junction kept 6 bases outside the gene matches. Germline V CDR1 and CDR2: DFQATT, SNEGSKA (reference sequence). This CDR3 spans 16 amino acids. DNA of the CDR3: TGCAGTGCTAGAGATTGGATAGCGGGAGGGAAAGAGACCCAGTACTTC. Amino acids: CSARDWIAGGKETQYF.